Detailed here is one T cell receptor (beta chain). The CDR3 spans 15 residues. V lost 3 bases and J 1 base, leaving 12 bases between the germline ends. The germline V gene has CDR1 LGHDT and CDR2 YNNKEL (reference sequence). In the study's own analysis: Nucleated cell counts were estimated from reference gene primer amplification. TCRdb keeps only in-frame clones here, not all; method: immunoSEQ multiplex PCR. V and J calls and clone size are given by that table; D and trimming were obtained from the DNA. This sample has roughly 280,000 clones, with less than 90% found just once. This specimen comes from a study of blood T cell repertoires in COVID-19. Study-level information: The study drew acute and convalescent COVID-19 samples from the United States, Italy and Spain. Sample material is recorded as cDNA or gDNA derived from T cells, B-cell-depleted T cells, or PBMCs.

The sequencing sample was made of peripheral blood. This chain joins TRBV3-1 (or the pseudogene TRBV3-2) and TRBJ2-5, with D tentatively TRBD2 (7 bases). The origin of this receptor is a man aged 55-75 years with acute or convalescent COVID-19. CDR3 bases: TGTGCCAGCAGCCAGCGGAGGGGGGGCCAAGAGACCCAGTACTTC. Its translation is CASSQRRGGQETQYF.